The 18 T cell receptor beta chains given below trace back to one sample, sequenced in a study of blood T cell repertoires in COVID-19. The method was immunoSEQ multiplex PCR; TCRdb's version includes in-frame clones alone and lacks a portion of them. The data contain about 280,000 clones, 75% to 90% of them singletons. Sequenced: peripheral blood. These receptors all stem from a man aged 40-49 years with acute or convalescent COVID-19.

CDR3 residues: CASSQVNNEQFF. The CDR3 nucleotides are TGTGCCAGCAGCCAAGTTAATAATGAGCAGTTCTTC. The V and J genes are TRBV3-1 (or the pseudogene TRBV3-2) and TRBJ2-1, with D unclear. The CDR3 runs 12 residues. Germline-derived CDR1 and CDR2 are LGHDT and YNNKEL (reference sequence). With 1 base removed from V and 7 bases from J, the gap between germline ends came to 5 bases.

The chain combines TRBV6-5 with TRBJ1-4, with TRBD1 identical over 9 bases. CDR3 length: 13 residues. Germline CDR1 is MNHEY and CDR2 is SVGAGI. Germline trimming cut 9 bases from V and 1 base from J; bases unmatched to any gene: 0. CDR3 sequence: CARGQGTNEKLFF. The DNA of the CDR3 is TGTGCCAGGGGACAGGGAACTAATGAAAAACTGTTTTTT.

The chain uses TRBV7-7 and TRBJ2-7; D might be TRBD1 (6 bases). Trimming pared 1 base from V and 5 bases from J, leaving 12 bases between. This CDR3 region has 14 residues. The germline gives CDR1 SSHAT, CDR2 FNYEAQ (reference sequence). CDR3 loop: CASSLVRGWHEQYF. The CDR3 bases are TGTGCCAGCAGCTTAGTCAGGGGCTGGCACGAGCAGTACTTC.

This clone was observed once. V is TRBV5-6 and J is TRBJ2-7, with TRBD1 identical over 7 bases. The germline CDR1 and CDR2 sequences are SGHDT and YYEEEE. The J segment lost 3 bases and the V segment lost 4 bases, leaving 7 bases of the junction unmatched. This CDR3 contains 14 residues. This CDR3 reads CASSPETGIYEQYF. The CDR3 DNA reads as TGTGCCAGCAGCCCCGAGACAGGGATCTACGAGCAGTACTTC.

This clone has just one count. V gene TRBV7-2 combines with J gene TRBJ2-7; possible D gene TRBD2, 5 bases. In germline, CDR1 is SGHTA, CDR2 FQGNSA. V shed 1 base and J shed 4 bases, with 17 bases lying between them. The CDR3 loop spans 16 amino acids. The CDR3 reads CASSLGPRDLKYEQYF. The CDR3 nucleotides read TGTGCCAGCAGCTTAGGTCCACGGGATTTGAAGTACGAGCAGTACTTC.

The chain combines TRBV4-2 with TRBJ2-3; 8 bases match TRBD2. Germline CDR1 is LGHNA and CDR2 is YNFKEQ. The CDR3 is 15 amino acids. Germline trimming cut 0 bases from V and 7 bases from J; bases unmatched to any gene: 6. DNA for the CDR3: TGTGCCAGCAGCCAAGATGGCGGCGGGGGGAATACGCAGTATTTT. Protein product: CASSQDGGGGNTQYF.

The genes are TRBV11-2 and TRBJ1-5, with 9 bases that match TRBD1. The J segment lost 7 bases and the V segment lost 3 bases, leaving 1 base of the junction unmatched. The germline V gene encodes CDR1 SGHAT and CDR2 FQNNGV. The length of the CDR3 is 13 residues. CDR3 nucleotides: TGTGCCAGCAGCTTTGACAGGGGGCAGCCCCAGCATTTT. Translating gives CASSFDRGQPQHF.

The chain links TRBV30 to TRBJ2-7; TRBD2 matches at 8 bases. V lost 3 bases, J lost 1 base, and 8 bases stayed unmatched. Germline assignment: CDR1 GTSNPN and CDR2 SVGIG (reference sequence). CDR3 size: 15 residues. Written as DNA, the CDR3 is TGTGCCTGGAGCCGCCGGGGGGGCAGGTCCTACGAGCAGTACTTC. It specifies CAWSRRGGRSYEQYF.

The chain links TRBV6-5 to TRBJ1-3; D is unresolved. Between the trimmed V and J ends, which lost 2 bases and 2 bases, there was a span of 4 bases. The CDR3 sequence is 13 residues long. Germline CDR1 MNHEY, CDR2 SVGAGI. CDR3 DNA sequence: TGTGCCAGCAGTTACCGTCCTGGAAACACCATATATTTT. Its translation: CASSYRPGNTIYF.

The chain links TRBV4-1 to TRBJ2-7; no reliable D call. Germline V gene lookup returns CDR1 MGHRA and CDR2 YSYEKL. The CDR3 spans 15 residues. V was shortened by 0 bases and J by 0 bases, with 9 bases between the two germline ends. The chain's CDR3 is CASSQDSLSSYEQYF. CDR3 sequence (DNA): TGCGCCAGCAGCCAAGATTCCCTAAGCTCCTACGAGCAGTACTTC.

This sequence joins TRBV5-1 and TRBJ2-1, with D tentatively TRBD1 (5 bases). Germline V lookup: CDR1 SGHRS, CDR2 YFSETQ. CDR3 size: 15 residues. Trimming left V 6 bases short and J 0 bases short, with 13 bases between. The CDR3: CASTRGASSYNEQFF. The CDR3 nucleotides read TGCGCCAGCACCCGTGGGGCGAGCTCCTACAATGAGCAGTTCTTC.

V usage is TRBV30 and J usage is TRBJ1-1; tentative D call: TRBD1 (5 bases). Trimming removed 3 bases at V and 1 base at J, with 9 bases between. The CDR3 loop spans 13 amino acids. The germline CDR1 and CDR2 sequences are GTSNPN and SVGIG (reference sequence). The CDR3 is CAWSWGRNTEAFF. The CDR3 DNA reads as TGTGCCTGGAGCTGGGGCAGGAACACTGAAGCTTTCTTT. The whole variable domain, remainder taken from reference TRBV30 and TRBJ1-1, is SQTIHQWPATLVQPVGSPLSLECTVEGTSNPNLYWYRQAAGRGLQLLFYSVGIGQISSEVPQNLSASRPQDRQFILSSKKLLLSDSGFYLCAWSWGRNTEAFFGQGTRLTVV.

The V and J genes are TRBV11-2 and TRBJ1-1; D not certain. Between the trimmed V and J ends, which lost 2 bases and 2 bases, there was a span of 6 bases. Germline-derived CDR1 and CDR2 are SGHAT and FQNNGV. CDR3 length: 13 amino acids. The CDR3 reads CASSLSSNTEAFF. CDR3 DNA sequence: TGTGCCAGCAGCTTATCGAGCAACACTGAAGCTTTCTTT. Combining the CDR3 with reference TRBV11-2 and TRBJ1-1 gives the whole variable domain EAGVAQSPRYKIIEKRQSVAFWCNPISGHATLYWYQQILGQGPKLLIQFQNNGVVDDSQLPKDRFSAERLKGVDSTLKIQPAKLEDSAVYLCASSLSSNTEAFFGQGTRLTVV.

CDR3: CAWSVRWASGGNEQFF. CDR3 sequence (DNA): TGTGCCTGGAGTGTAAGGTGGGCTAGCGGGGGGAATGAGCAGTTCTTC. V and J are TRBV30 and TRBJ2-1, with 11 positions matching TRBD2. Trimming cost V 0 bases and J 7 bases; bases outside gene matches: 8. This CDR3 is built from 16 residues. Germline assignment: CDR1 GTSNPN and CDR2 SVGIG (reference sequence).

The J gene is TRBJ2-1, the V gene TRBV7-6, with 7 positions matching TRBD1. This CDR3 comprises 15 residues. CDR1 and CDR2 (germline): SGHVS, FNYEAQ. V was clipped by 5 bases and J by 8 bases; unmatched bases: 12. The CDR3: CASSRAAGTEDEQFF. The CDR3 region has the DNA TGTGCCAGCAGCCGGGCTGCCGGGACAGAGGATGAGCAGTTCTTC. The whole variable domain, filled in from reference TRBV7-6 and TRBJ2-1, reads GAGVSQSPRYKVTKRGQDVALRCDPISGHVSLYWYRQALGQGPEFLTYFNYEAQQDKSGLPNDRFSAERPEGSISTLTIQRTEQRDSAMYRCASSRAAGTEDEQFFGPGTRLTVL.

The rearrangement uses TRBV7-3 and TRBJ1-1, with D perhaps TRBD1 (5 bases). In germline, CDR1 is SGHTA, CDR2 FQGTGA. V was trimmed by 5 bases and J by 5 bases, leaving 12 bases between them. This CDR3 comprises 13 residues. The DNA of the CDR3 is TGTGCCAGCAGCCAGGCCGGGGGAACTGAAGCTTTCTTT. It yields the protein CASSQAGGTEAFF. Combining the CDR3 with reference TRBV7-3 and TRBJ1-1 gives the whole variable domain GAGVSQTPSNKVTEKGKYVELRCDPISGHTALYWYRQSLGQGPEFLIYFQGTGAADDSGLPNDRFFAVRPEGSVSTLKIQRTERGDSAVYLCASSQAGGTEAFFGQGTRLTVV.

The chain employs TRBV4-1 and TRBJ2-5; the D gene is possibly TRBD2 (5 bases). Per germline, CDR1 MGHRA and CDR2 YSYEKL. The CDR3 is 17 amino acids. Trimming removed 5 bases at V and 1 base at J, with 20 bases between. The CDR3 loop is CASSDRSWELTQETQYF. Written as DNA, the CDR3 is TGCGCCAGCAGCGATCGTTCTTGGGAGCTTACCCAAGAGACCCAGTACTTC.

CDR3 coding DNA: TGCAGTGCTCTTGACAGCACTGAAGCTTTCTTT. Protein product: CSALDSTEAFF. The chain has TRBV20-1 and TRBJ1-1, with TRBD1 as a possible D gene (5 bases). CDR3 size: 11 residues. The germline V gene has CDR1 DFQATT and CDR2 SNEGSKA (reference sequence). The V gene lost 5 bases and the J gene lost 4 bases, with 8 bases spanning the gap.